The subject of this entry is one T cell receptor beta chain. The primer mix had 60 Vbeta and 13 Jbeta primers. Clones were sequenced by immunoSEQ multiplex PCR, and TCRdb holds only the in-frame ones, with some missing. The repertoire table contains about 160,000 clones. Germline V CDR1 and CDR2: MRHNA, SNTAGT. Deletions cut 5 bases from V and 3 bases from J, with 18 bases between. CDR3 length: 16 residues. The data derive from a study of cytomegalovirus exposure and HLA in healthy donors. Study as a whole: Out of roughly 200 million T cells, an earlier analysis found over 100 million unique TCR beta sequences in total.

The clonotype originates from a man aged 25-40 years in good health and CMV-seronegative. The sequenced sample consisted of PBMCs. This chain uses TRBV6-4 with TRBJ2-3, with D perhaps matching TRBD1 (8 bases). The CDR3 DNA is TGTGCCAGCAGTAGGGAGAGCGGGACAGGAACAGATACGCAGTATTTT. Its translation: CASSRESGTGTDTQYF.